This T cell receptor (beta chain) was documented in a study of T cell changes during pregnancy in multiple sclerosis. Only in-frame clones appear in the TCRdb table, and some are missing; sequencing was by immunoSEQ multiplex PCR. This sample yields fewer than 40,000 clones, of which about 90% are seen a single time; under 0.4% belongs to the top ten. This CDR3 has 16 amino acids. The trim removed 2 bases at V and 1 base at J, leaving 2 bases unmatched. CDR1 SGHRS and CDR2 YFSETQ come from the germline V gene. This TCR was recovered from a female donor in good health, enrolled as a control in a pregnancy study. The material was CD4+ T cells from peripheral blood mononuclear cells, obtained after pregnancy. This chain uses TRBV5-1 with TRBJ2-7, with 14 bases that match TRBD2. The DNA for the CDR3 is TGCGCCAGCAGCTTCGGACTAGCGGGGGGATCCTACGAGCAGTACTTC. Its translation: CASSFGLAGGSYEQYF. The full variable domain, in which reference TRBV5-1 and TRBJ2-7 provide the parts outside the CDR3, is KAGVTQTPRYLIKTRGQQVTLSCSPISGHRSVSWYQQTPGQGLQFLFEYFSETQRNKGNFPGRFSGRQFSNSRSEMNVSTLELGDSALYLCASSFGLAGGSYEQYFGPGTRLTVT.